This T cell receptor (beta chain) was identified in a study of T-cell reconstitution after alpha-beta-depleted transplantation in children. Preparation of the TCRbeta library used unique molecular identifiers. TCRdb processed the PCR reads anew with MiXCR; each CDR3 protein has one entry. The top ten hold approximately 11% of the sample, which has 250,000 to 400,000 distinct CDR3 sequences, roughly 21% seen once. Regarding the study as a whole: Expanded graft clones, several hundred of them, were reportedly the source of alpha-beta T cells about two months after transplant.

V was cut by 1 base and J by 2 bases, with 12 bases left in between. This CDR3 has 15 residues. Germline-derived CDR1 and CDR2 are SGHRS and YFSETQ. This clonotype was picked up many times. Its antigen is as yet unknown. The rearrangement uses TRBV5-1 and TRBJ2-5; no clear D gene. The sample here was PBMCs, mostly from graft donor cells, taken 180 days after TCRalphabeta/CD19-depleted stem cell transplant. The receptor was derived from a male patient under 18 who had a stem cell transplant for acute lymphoblastic leukemia, so the T cells may come from the graft donor. This CDR3 reads CASSLTLAPQETQYF. The CDR3 DNA reads as TGCGCCAGCAGCTTGACGTTGGCCCCTCAAGAGACCCAGTACTTC.